The present TCR beta chain was sequenced within a study of T cells after posttransplantation cyclophosphamide. The study's findings and limits: Blood and skin or GI T cell repertoires showed limited TRB overlap.

The naive gate required viable CD3+CD4+ or CD3+CD8+ cells with CCR7+CD45RA+CD45RO-CD95-CD27+CD28+ phenotype. Concerning this clone: Its antigen remains unidentified.

V lost 6 bases, J lost 0 bases, and 18 bases lay in between. Germline CDR1 reads MDHEN; CDR2 reads SYDVKM. This CDR3 comprises 17 residues. Only in-frame clones appear in the TCRdb table, and some are missing; sequencing was by immunoSEQ multiplex PCR. The table lists more than 30,000 clones, around nine tenths of them singletons, with around 0.26% in the top ten. The source material was naive CD4+ T cells sorted from PBMCs. The sequence was obtained from a woman aged 60-75 years in good health, CMV-negative, and a related stem cell transplant donor. This chain uses TRBV28 with TRBJ1-5, with D possibly TRBD1 on 5 matching bases. Here the CDR3 reads CASSLLSGGYSNQPQHF. The CDR3 DNA is TGTGCCAGCAGCCTCCTCAGCGGGGGTTATAGCAATCAGCCCCAGCATTTT.